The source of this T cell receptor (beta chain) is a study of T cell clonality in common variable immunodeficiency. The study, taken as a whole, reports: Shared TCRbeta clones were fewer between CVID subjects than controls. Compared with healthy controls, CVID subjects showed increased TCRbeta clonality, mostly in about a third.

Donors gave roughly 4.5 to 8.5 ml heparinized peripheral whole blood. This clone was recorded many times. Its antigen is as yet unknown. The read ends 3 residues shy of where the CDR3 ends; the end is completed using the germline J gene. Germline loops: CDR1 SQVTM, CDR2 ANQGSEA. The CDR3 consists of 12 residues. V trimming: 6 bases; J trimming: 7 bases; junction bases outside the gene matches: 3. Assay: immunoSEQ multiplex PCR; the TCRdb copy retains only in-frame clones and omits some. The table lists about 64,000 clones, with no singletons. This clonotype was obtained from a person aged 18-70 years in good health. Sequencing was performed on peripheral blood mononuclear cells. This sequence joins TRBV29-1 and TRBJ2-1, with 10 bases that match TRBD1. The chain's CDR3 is CSVGQGGNEQFF. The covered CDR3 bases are TGCAGCGTCGGACAGGGGGGGAATGAG.